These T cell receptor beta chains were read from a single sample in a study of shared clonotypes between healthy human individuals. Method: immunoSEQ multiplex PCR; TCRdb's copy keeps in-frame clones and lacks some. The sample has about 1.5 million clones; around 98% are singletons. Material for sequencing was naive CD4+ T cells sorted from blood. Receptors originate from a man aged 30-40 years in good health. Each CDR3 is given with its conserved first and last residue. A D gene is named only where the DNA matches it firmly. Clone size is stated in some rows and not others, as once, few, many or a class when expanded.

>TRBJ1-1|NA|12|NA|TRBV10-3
TGTGCCATCAGCCATGGGCAGGATGAAGCTTTCTTT
CAISHGQDEAFF
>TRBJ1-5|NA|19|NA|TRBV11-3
TGTGCCAGCAGCTTAGTGTTGGAGGGTAGGGAATATAGCAATCAGCCCCAGCATTTT
CASSLVLEGREYSNQPQHF
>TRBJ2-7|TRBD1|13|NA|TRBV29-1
TGCAGCGTTGGGGACAGGCGTTCCTACGAGCAGTACTTC
CSVGDRRSYEQYF
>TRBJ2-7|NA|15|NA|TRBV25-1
TGTGCCAGCAGTGAATATAAGGGCCTTATTTACGAGCAGTACTTC
CASSEYKGLIYEQYF
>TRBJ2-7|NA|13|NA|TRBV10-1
TGCGCCAGCAGTGACGGACAGCTAGACGAGCAGTACTTC
CASSDGQLDEQYF
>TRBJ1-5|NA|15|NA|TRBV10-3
TGTGCCATCAGTGAGGGCAGGGGTGGCAATCAGCCCCAGCATTTT
CAISEGRGGNQPQHF
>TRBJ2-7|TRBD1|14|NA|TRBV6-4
TGTGCCAGCAGAGCACAGGGGGCGAACAACGAGCAGTACTTC
CASRAQGANNEQYF
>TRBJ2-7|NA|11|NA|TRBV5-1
TGCGCCAGCAGCTTCGGGGACGAGCAGTACTTC
CASSFGDEQYF
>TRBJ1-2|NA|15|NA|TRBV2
TGTGCCAGCAGCATAAGGCCTTCGAGGGTGGGTGGCTACACCTTC
CASSIRPSRVGGYTF
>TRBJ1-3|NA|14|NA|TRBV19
TGTGCCACCAACACGGACGGCTCTGGAAACACCATATATTTT
CATNTDGSGNTIYF
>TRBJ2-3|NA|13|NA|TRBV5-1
TGCGCCAGCAGCTTAGGGGCCGCGGATACGCAGTATTTT
CASSLGAADTQYF
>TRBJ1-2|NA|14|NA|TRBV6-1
TGTGCCAGCAGTCGCCGGGGTGGTGGCTATGGCTACACCTTC
CASSRRGGGYGYTF
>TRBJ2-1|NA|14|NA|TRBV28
TGTGCCAGCAGTTTAATACGGTATTACAATGAGCAGTTCTTC
CASSLIRYYNEQFF
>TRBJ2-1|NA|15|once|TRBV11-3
TGTGCCAGCAGCTTAGCCGTGGGACTTCACCATGAGCAGTTCTTC
CASSLAVGLHHEQFF
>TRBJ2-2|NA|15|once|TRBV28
TGTGCCAGCACCGAAACGTATACGAACACCGGGGAGCTGTTTTTT
CASTETYTNTGELFF
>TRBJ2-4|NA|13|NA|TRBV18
TGTGCCAGCCTTCGGACAGCAGAAAACATTCAGTACTTC
CASLRTAENIQYF
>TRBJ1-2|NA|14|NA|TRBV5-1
TGCGCCAGCAGCCCGCTGGGGTCGGGAAGTGGCTACACCTTC
CASSPLGSGSGYTF
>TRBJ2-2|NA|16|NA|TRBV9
TGTGCCAGCAGCGTGGTTTCTACTAGCAACACCGGGGAGCTGTTTTTT
CASSVVSTSNTGELFF
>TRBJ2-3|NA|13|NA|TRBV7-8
TGTGCCAGCAGCTTAAGGTTCTCAGATACGCAGTATTTT
CASSLRFSDTQYF
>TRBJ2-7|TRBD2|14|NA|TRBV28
TGTGCCAGCAGTCCGGGACTAGCGGCCTGGGAGCAGTACTTC
CASSPGLAAWEQYF
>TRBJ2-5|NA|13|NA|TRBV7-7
TGTGCTAGCAGCTTAGTGTACCAAGAGACCCAGTACTTC
CASSLVYQETQYF
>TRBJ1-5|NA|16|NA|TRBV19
TGTGCCAGTAGTATGGGGGGGCTGCAAAGCAATCAGCCCCAGCATTTT
CASSMGGLQSNQPQHF
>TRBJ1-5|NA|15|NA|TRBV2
TGTGCCAGCAGTGAGGGGATCTATAGCAATCAGCCCCAGCATTTT
CASSEGIYSNQPQHF
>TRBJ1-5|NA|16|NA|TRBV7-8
TGTGCCAGCAGCCGTGACAGGTCCGTTAGCAATCAGCCCCAGCATTTT
CASSRDRSVSNQPQHF
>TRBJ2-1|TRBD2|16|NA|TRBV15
TGTGCCACCAGCAGAGATAGGACTAGCGGGAGCAGGGAGCAGTTCTTC
CATSRDRTSGSREQFF
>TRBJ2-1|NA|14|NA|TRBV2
TGTGCCAGCCTGGGGACTTCAGGAAGCAATGAGCAGTTCTTC
CASLGTSGSNEQFF
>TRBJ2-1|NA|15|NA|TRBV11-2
TGTGCCAGCAGCTTAAATCCCCTCCCTTACAATGAGCAGTTCTTC
CASSLNPLPYNEQFF
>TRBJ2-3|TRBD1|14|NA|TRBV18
TGTGCCAGCTCAAAACAGGGGAGCACAGATACGCAGTATTTT
CASSKQGSTDTQYF
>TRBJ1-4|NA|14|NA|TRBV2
TGTGCCAGCACCAGGAACGACCACGTGGAAAAACTGTTTTTT
CASTRNDHVEKLFF
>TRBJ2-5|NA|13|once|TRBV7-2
TGTGCCAGCAGCTTACAGGTTCAAGAGACCCAGTACTTC
CASSLQVQETQYF
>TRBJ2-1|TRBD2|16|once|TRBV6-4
TGTGCCAGCAGTGACGTTGCGGGAGGCACCTACAATGAGCAGTTCTTC
CASSDVAGGTYNEQFF
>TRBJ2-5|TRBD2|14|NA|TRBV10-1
TGCGCCAGCATGGTAGCGGGATCTGGAGAGACCCAGTACTTC
CASMVAGSGETQYF
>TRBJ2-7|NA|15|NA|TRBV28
TGTGCCAGCACCGATATCCGGGACGGTCTCTACGAGCAGTACTTC
CASTDIRDGLYEQYF
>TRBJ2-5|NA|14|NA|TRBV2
TGTGCCAGCAGTTCCCCGGGATCTCAAGAGACCCAGTACTTC
CASSSPGSQETQYF
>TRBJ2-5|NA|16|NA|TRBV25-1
TGTGCCAGCAGTGTCATGGACGGTTGGTACCAAGAGACCCAGTACTTC
CASSVMDGWYQETQYF
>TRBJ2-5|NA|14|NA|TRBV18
TGTGCCAGCTCACCGACAGAAGGCCAAGAGACCCAGTACTTC
CASSPTEGQETQYF
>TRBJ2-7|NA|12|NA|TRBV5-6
TGTGCCAGCAGCTTGAGGTTGCACGAGCAGTACTTC
CASSLRLHEQYF
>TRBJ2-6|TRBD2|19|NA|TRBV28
TGTGCCAGCAGCTCTTCGAGGGGTAGCGGGAGCTCTGGGGCCAACGTCCTGACTTTC
CASSSSRGSGSSGANVLTF
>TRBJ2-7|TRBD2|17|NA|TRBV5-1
TGCGCCAGCAGCCCGCCATCTAGCGGGACCCTAACCTACGAGCAGTACTTC
CASSPPSSGTLTYEQYF
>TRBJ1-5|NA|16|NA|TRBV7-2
TGTGCCAGCAGCGCAGGACATAGGGGTGGCAATCAGCCCCAGCATTTT
CASSAGHRGGNQPQHF
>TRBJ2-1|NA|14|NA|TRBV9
TGTGCCAGCAGCGTATCGAACACAGGGTTTGAGCAGTTCTTC
CASSVSNTGFEQFF
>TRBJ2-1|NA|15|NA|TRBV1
TGCACCAGCAGCCAAGGTCAGGCCCTATACAATGAGCAGTTCTTC
CTSSQGQALYNEQFF
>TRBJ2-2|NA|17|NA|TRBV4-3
TGCGCCAGCAGCCAAGACCCCTTCGAGGGGAACACCGGGGAGCTGTTTTTT
CASSQDPFEGNTGELFF
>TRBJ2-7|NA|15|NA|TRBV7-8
TGTGCCAGCAGCTTACGGCCAGGGGACTACTACGAGCAGTACTTC
CASSLRPGDYYEQYF
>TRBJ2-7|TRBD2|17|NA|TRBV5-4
TGTGCCAGCAGCTTAACAGCGGGGGGCCTAAGCTCCTACGAGCAGTACTTC
CASSLTAGGLSSYEQYF